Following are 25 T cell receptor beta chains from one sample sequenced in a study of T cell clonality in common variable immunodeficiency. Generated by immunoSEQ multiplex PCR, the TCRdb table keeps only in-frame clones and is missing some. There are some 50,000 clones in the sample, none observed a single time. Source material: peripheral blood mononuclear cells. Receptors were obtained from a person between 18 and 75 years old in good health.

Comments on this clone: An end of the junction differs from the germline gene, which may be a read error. The CDR3 region is CASSSATGANCGYTF. CDR3 DNA, as far as it was read: TGTGCCAGCAGTTCCGCGACAGGGGCTAACTGTGGC. V usage is TRBV6-2 or TRBV6-3 and J usage is TRBJ1-2; TRBD1 agrees at 8 bases. The read halts 3 residues ahead of the CDR3 end, with the missing end drawn from the germline J gene. The CDR3 has 15 amino acids. Germline assignment: CDR1 MNHEY and CDR2 SVGEGT.

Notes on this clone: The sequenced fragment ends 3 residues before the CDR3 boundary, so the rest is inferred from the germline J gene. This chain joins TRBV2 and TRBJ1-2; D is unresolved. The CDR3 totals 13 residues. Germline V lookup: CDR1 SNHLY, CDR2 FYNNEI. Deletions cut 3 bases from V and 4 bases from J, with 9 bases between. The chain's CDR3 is CASSDTETYGYTF. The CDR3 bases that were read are TGTGCCAGCAGTGACACAGAAACCTATGGC.

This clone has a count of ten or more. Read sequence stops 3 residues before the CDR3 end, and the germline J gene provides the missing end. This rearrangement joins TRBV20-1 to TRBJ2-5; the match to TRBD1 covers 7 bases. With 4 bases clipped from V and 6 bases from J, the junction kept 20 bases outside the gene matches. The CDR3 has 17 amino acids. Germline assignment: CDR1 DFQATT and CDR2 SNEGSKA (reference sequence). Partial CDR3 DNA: TGCAGTGCTATAAGCGGAGTCGAAGCAGGGGGACGGAAGACC. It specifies CSAISGVEAGGRKT. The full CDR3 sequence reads CSAISGVEAGGRKTQYF.

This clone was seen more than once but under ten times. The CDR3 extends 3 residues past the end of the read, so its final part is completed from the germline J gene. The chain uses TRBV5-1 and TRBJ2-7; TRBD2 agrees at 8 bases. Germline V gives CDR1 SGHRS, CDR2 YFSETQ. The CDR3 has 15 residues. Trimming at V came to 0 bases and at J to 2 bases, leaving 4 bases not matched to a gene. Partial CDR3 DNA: TGCGCCAGCAGCTTGGCGTCGGGGGGGGCCTACGAG. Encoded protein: CASSLASGGAYE. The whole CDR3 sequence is CASSLASGGAYEQYF.

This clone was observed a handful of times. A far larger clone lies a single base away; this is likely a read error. CDR3 sequence: CASSRGQGTDTQYF. The DNA read from the CDR3 is TGCGCCAGCAGCCGAGGACAGGGCACAGATACG. This chain links TRBV5-1 with TRBJ2-3; 7 nucleotides match TRBD1. The read terminates 3 residues before the CDR3 end, so the remaining end is supplied by the germline J gene. The V segment lost 4 bases and the J segment 1 base; nucleotides outside the gene matches: 3. This CDR3 is 14 amino acids long. In germline, CDR1 is SGHRS, CDR2 YFSETQ.

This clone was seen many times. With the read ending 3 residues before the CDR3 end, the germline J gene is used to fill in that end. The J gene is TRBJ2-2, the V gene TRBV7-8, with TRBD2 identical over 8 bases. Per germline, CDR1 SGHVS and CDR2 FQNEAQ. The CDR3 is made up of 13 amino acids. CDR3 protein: CVGRGANTGELFF. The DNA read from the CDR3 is TGTGTCGGGCGGGGGGCGAACACCGGGGAG.

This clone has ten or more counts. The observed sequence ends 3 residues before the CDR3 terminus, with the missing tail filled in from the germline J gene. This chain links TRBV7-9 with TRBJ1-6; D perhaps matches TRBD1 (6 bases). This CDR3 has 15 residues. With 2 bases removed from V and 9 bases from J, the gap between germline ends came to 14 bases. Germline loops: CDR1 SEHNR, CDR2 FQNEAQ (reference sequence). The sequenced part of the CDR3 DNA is TGTGCCAGCAGCTTATCCGCAGGGGACCTTTCACCC. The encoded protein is CASSLSAGDLSP. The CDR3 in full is CASSLSAGDLSPLHF.

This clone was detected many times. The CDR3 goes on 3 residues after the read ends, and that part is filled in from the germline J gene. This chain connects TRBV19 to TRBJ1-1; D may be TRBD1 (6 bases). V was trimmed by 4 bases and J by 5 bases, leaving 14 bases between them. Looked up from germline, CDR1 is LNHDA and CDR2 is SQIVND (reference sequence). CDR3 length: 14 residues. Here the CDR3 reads CASSTITGRTEAFF. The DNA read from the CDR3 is TGTGCCAGTAGTACTATAACAGGGAGGACTGAA.

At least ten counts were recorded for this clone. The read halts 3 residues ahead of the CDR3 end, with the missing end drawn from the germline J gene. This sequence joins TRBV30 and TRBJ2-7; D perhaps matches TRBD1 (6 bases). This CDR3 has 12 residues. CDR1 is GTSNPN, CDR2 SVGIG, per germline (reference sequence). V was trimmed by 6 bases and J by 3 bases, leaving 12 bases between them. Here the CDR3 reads CACTPTGYEQYF. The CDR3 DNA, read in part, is TGTGCCTGTACACCGACAGGCTACGAG.

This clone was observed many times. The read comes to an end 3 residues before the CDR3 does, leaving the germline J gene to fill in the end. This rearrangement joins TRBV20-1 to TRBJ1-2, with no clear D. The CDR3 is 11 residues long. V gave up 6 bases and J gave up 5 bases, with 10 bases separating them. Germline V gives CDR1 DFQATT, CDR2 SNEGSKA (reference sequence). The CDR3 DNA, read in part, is TGCAGTGCCGGAGGACTATATGGC. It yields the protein CSAGGLYG. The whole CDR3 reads CSAGGLYGYTF.

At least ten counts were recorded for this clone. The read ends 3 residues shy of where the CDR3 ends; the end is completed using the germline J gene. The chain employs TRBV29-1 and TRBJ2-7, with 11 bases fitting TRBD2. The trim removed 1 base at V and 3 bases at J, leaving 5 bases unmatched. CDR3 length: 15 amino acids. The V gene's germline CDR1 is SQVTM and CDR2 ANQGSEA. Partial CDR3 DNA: TGCAGCGTTGAAGTCCCCGGGACTAGCGGCTACGAG. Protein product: CSVEVPGTSGYE. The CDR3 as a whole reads CSVEVPGTSGYEQYF.

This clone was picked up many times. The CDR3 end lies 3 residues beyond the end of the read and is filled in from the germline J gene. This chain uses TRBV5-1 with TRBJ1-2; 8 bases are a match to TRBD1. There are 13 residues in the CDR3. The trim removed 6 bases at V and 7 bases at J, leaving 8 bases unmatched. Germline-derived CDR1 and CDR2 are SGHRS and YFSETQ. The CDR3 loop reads CASTAGTGIGYTF. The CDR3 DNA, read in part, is TGCGCCAGCACCGCCGGGACAGGCATTGGC.

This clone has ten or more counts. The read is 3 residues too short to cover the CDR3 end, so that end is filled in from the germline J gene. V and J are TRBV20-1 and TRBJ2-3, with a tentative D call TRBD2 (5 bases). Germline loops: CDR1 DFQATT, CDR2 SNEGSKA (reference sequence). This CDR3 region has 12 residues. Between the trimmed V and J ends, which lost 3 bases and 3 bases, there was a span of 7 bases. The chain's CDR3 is CSASGETDTQYF. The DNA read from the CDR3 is TGCAGTGCTAGCGGGGAAACAGATACG.

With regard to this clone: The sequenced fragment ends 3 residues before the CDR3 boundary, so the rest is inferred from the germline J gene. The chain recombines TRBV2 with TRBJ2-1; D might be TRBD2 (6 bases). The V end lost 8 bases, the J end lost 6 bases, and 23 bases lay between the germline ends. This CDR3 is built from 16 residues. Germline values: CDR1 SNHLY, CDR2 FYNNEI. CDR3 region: CASLRYGEVHGNEQFF. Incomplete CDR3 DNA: TGTGCCAGCCTGCGATACGGGGAGGTGCATGGCAATGAG.

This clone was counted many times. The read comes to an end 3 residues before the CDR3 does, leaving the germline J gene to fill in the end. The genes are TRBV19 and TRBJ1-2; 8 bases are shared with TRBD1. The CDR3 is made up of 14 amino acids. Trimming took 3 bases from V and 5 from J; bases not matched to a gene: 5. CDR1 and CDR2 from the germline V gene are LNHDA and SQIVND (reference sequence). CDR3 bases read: TGTGCCAGTAGTATGGGCTGGGACAGGTATGGC. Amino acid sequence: CASSMGWDRYG. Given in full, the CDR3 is CASSMGWDRYGYTF. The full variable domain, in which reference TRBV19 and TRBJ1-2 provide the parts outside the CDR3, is DGGITQSPKYLFRKEGQNVTLSCEQNLNHDAMYWYRQDPGQGLRLIYYSQIVNDFQKGDIAEGYSVSREKKESFPLTVTSAQKNPTAFYLCASSMGWDRYGYTFGSGTRLTVV.

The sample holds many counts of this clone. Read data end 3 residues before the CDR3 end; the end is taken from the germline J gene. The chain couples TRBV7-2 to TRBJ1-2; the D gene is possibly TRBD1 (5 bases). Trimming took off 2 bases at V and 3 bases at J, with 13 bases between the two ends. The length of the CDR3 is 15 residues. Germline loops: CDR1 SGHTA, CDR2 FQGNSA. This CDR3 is CASSLPNRRHYGYTF. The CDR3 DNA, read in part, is TGTGCCAGCAGCTTACCAAACAGGCGACACTATGGC. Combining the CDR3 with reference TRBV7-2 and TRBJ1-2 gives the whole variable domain GAGVSQSPSNKVTEKGKDVELRCDPISGHTALYWYRQSLGQGLEFLIYFQGNSAPDKSGLPSDRFSAERTGGSVSTLTIQRTQQEDSAVYLCASSLPNRRHYGYTFGSGTRLTVV.

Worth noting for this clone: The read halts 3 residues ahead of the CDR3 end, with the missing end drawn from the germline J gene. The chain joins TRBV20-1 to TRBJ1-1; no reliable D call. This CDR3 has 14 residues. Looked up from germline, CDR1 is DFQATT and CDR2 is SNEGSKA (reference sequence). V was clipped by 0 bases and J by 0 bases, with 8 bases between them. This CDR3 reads CSAREGTMNTEAFF. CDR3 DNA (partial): TGCAGTGCTAGAGAAGGCACTATGAACACTGAA.

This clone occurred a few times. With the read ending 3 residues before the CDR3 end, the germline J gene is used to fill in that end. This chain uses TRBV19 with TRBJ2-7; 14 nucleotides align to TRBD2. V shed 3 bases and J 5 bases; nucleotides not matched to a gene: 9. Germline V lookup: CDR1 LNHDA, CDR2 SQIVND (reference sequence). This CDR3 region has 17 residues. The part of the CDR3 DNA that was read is TGTGCCAGTAGTATTATGGTTGGACTAGCGGGGGGAAACGAG. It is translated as CASSIMVGLAGGNE. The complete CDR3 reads CASSIMVGLAGGNEQYF.

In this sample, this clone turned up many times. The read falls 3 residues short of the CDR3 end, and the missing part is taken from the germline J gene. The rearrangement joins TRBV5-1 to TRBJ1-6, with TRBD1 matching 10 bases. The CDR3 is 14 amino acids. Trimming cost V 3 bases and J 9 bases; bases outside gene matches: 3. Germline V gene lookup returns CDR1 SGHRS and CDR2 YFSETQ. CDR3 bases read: TGCGCCAGCAGCTCCGGACAGGGGGGTTCACCC. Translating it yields CASSSGQGGSP. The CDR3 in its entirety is CASSSGQGGSPLHF.

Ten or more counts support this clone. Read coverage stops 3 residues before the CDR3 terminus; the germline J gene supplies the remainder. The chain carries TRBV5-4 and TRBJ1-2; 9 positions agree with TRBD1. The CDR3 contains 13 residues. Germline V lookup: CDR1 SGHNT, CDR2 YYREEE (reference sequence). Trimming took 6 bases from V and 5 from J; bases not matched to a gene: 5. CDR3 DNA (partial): TGTGCCAGCACTAACAGGGGGCTATATGGC. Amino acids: CASTNRGLYG. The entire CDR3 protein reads CASTNRGLYGYTF.

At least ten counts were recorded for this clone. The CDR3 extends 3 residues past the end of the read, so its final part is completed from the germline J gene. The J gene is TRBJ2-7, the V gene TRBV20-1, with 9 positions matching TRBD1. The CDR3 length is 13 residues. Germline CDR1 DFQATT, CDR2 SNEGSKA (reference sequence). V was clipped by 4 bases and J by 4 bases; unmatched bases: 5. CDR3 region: CSAMGQGGYEQYF. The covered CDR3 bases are TGCAGTGCTATGGGACAGGGAGGGTACGAG.

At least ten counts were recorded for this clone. The CDR3 sequence is CAWSVGHRPYNYGYTF. CDR3 DNA, as far as it was read: TGTGCCTGGAGTGTTGGACACAGACCGTATAACTATGGC. The chain is built from TRBV30 and TRBJ1-2, with D perhaps TRBD1 (5 bases). From the germline J gene comes the end of the CDR3, since the read stops 3 residues before it. V lost 0 bases, J lost 1 base, and 15 bases lay in between. Germline-derived CDR1 and CDR2 are GTSNPN and SVGIG (reference sequence). This CDR3 contains 16 residues.

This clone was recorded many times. The part of the CDR3 DNA that was read is TGTGCCTGGAGGGACAGTCCTAGGGATACG. Protein product: CAWRDSPRDT. The CDR3 as a whole reads CAWRDSPRDTQYF. The rearrangement joins TRBV30 to TRBJ2-3, with D possibly TRBD1 on 6 matching bases. From the germline J gene comes the end of the CDR3, since the read stops 3 residues before it. In germline, CDR1 is GTSNPN, CDR2 SVGIG (reference sequence). This CDR3 comprises 13 residues. The ends were cut back, 3 bases at V and 6 bases at J, with 13 bases in the middle.

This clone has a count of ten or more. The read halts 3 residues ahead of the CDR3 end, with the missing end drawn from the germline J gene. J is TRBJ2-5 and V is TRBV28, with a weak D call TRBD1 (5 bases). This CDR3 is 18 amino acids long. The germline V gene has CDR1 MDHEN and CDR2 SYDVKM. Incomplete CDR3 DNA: TGTGCCAGCACCCGTCCACGAGGTGTAGGGGTGAGCACAGATACC. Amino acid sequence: CASTRPRGVGVSTDT. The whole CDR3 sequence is CASTRPRGVGVSTDTQYF.

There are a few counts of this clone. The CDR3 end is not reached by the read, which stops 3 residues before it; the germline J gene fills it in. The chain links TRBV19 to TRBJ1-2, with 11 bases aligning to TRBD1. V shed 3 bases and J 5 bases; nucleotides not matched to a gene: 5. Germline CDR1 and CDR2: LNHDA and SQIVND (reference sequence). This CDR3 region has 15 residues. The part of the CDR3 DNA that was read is TGTGCCAGTAGTATCGGACAGGGGGCAGGTTATGGC. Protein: CASSIGQGAGYG. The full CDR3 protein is CASSIGQGAGYGYTF.